This record covers a single T cell receptor (beta chain). The data stem from a study of T cell responses to AZD1222 COVID-19 vaccine. The CDR3 consists of 17 residues. The germline V and J ends were trimmed by 0 bases and 4 bases, with 18 bases remaining between them. Germline V gives CDR1 LGHDT, CDR2 YNNKEL (reference sequence). The protocol was immunoSEQ multiplex PCR, while the TCRdb copy is restricted to in-frame clones and leaves out a portion. The sample contains 120,000 or so clones, around 85% of which appear only once. The sequence was collected from an adult in good health. The specimen comprised peripheral blood, sampled on day 0 of AZD1222 vaccination. V usage is TRBV3-1 (or the pseudogene TRBV3-2) and J usage is TRBJ1-2; D is possibly TRBD1 (5 bases). The CDR3 DNA reads as TGTGCCAGCAGCCAAGATAAGCTAAGCGGGACGGTCTATGGCTACACCTTC. Its translation: CASSQDKLSGTVYGYTF.